The 32 T cell receptor beta chains given below trace back to one sample, sequenced in a study of T cell responses to AZD1222 COVID-19 vaccine. The protocol was immunoSEQ multiplex PCR, while the TCRdb copy is restricted to in-frame clones and leaves out a portion. The sample contains approximately 100,000 clones, approximately 90% of which appear only once. Sequences were derived from peripheral blood, sampled on day 0 of AZD1222 vaccination. These receptors all come from an adult in good health.

The chain links TRBV18 to TRBJ2-5, with 7 bases aligning to TRBD2. Germline trimming cut 3 bases from V and 4 bases from J; bases unmatched to any gene: 5. The CDR3 runs 14 residues. Germline CDR1 and CDR2: KGHSH and LQKENI. The CDR3 region is CASSPQPGGETQYF. CDR3 sequence (DNA): TGTGCCAGCTCACCGCAGCCGGGGGGAGAGACCCAGTACTTC. Variable domain in full (rest from reference TRBV18 and TRBJ2-5): NAGVMQNPRHLVRRRGQEARLRCSPMKGHSHVYWYRQLPEEGLKFMVYLQKENIIDESGMPKERFSAEFPKEGPSILRIQQVVRGDSAAYFCASSPQPGGETQYFGPGTRLLVL.

V is TRBV21-1 and J is TRBJ2-5; the DNA was not used to check the table's D call, TRBD2. TRBV21-1 is a recognized pseudogene. This CDR3 is 15 amino acids long. The CDR3 coding sequence is TGTGCCAGCAGCATAAGTGACTGTAACCAAGAGACCCAGTACTTC. Translating it yields CASSISDCNQETQYF.

The rearrangement uses TRBV7-9 and TRBJ2-2, with 10 bases fitting TRBD1. The CDR3 contains 17 residues. The V segment lost 4 bases and the J segment 7 bases; nucleotides outside the gene matches: 12. CDR1 is SEHNR, CDR2 FQNEAQ, per germline (reference sequence). This CDR3 reads CASSSTIGQGVIGELFF. The DNA of the CDR3 is TGTGCCAGCAGCTCCACGATCGGACAGGGGGTCATCGGGGAGCTGTTTTTT.

This CDR3 is CASSDPRSGTGGTGELFF. The DNA of the CDR3 is TGTGCCAGCAGTGACCCGCGTTCGGGCACGGGGGGCACCGGGGAGCTGTTTTTT. The V gene is TRBV6-2 or TRBV6-3, the J gene TRBJ2-2, with 7 nucleotides matching TRBD2. V dropped 5 bases and J dropped 4; count of bases not matched to a gene: 16. The CDR3 covers 18 residues. Per the germline V gene, CDR1 is MNHEY and CDR2 is SVGEGT.

V is TRBV11-2 and J is TRBJ2-1, with 8 bases identical to TRBD1. J was trimmed by 6 bases and V by 5 bases; bases with no gene match: 15. Germline V gene sequence: CDR1 SGHAT, CDR2 FQNNGV. The CDR3 totals 17 residues. DNA for the CDR3: TGTGCCAGCAGCCCCGTTCGACAGGGGAAGCGGTTCAATGAGCAGTTCTTC. Its translation: CASSPVRQGKRFNEQFF.

This chain links TRBV11-1 with TRBJ2-7; perhaps TRBD2 as D (5 bases). This CDR3 comprises 14 residues. Trimming stripped 1 base from V and 3 bases from J, with 10 bases between. Germline loops: CDR1 SGHAT, CDR2 FQDESV (reference sequence). CDR3 sequence (DNA): TGTGCCAGCAGCTTAGTGGGTGGGAGCTACGAGCAGTACTTC. Its translation: CASSLVGGSYEQYF.

In regard to this clone: The identical CDR3 is also encoded by other nucleotide sequences in the sample. The chain carries TRBV5-1 and TRBJ2-7; TRBD1 aligns across 8 bases. This CDR3 has 14 amino acids. With V trimmed by 0 bases and J by 5 bases, 4 bases remained unmatched. From germline, CDR1 is SGHRS and CDR2 YFSETQ. CDR3 sequence reads: CASSLGQGTDEQYF. The CDR3 nucleotides read TGCGCCAGCAGCTTGGGACAGGGGACCGACGAGCAGTACTTC.

The rearrangement links TRBV5-1 to TRBJ1-1, with D perhaps TRBD1 (6 bases). Germline CDR1 reads SGHRS; CDR2 reads YFSETQ. This CDR3 has 17 amino acids. The V end lost 3 bases, the J end lost 1 base, and 19 bases lay between the germline ends. CDR3: CASSSLLGGPSNTEAFF. DNA of the CDR3: TGCGCCAGCAGCTCACTTTTAGGGGGACCCTCGAACACTGAAGCTTTCTTT.

The genes are TRBV5-1 and TRBJ1-1, with D tentatively TRBD1 (5 bases). V was pared by 1 base and J by 4 bases, with 11 bases between. The length of the CDR3 is 14 residues. Germline V gene sequence: CDR1 SGHRS, CDR2 YFSETQ. The CDR3 sequence: CASSLLGEGTEAFF. CDR3 in DNA: TGCGCCAGCAGCTTGCTGGGGGAGGGCACTGAAGCTTTCTTT. The variable domain in full, with the rest retrieved from reference TRBV5-1 and TRBJ1-1, is KAGVTQTPRYLIKTRGQQVTLSCSPISGHRSVSWYQQTPGQGLQFLFEYFSETQRNKGNFPGRFSGRQFSNSRSEMNVSTLELGDSALYLCASSLLGEGTEAFFGQGTRLTVV.

The rearrangement joins TRBV5-1 to TRBJ2-7; D tentatively fits TRBD1 or TRBD2 (6 bases each). The germline V and J ends were trimmed by 0 bases and 7 bases, with 14 bases remaining between them. Per germline, CDR1 SGHRS and CDR2 YFSETQ. The CDR3 covers 14 residues. Here the CDR3 reads CASSLVQGGGEQYF. The CDR3 nucleotides read TGCGCCAGCAGCTTGGTACAGGGAGGTGGTGAGCAGTACTTC.

The gene calls are TRBV4-3 and TRBJ1-5; D not certain. Trimming removed 1 base at V and 1 base at J, with 8 bases between. Germline values: CDR1 LGHNA, CDR2 YSLEER. The CDR3 has 15 amino acids. In nucleotides, the CDR3 is TGCGCCAGCAGCCAAGGGGGAGGGAGCAATCAGCCCCAGCATTTT. Residues: CASSQGGGSNQPQHF.

As concerns this clone: An end of the junction does not agree with germline; a read error may underlie this. CDR3 sequence: CASSLARGSSGAHNEQFF. CDR3 DNA: TGTGCTAGCAGCTTAGCGCGGGGGAGTAGCGGGGCCCACAATGAGCAGTTCTTC. The chain couples TRBV7-7 to TRBJ2-1; 8 bases align to TRBD2. From germline, CDR1 is SSHAT and CDR2 FNYEAQ (reference sequence). The CDR3 length is 18 residues.

J is TRBJ1-5 and V is TRBV28, with 10 bases identical to TRBD1. V trimming: 9 bases; J trimming: 7 bases; junction bases outside the gene matches: 6. The CDR3 runs to 13 residues. Germline lookup yields CDR1 MDHEN and CDR2 SYDVKM. CDR3 DNA sequence: TGTGCCAGTTCGGACAGGGGGAAACAGCCCCAGCATTTT. It codes for CASSDRGKQPQHF. The whole variable domain, remainder taken from reference TRBV28 and TRBJ1-5, is DVKVTQSSRYLVKRTGEKVFLECVQDMDHENMFWYRQDPGLGLRLIYFSYDVKMKEKGDIPEGYSVSREKKERFSLILESASTNQTSMYLCASSDRGKQPQHFGDGTRLSIL.

The chain links TRBV7-2 to TRBJ2-3; D is possibly TRBD2 (6 bases). The CDR3 runs 16 residues. Germline CDR1 and CDR2: SGHTA and FQGNSA. V lost 2 bases and J lost 0, with 12 bases in between. The CDR3 reads CASSLIPGVSTDTQYF. In DNA, the CDR3 is TGTGCCAGCAGCTTAATCCCGGGGGTTAGCACAGATACGCAGTATTTT.

The chain uses TRBV30 and TRBJ1-1, with D possibly TRBD1 on 5 matching bases. The CDR3 runs to 14 residues. The germline V and J ends were trimmed by 3 bases and 8 bases, with 19 bases remaining between them. CDR1 is GTSNPN, CDR2 SVGIG, per germline (reference sequence). The CDR3 spells CAWSGQNLGPEAFF. DNA for the CDR3: TGTGCCTGGAGCGGACAAAATTTGGGACCAGAAGCTTTCTTT.

This rearrangement joins TRBV11-3 to TRBJ2-7, with TRBD1 identical over 9 bases. Germline V gene sequence: CDR1 SGHNT, CDR2 YENEEA. V was clipped by 3 bases and J by 1 base; unmatched bases: 7. The CDR3 runs 16 residues. In DNA, the CDR3 is TGTGCCAGCAGCTTCAGTAGGACAGGGGTATCCTACGAGCAGTACTTC. Its translation: CASSFSRTGVSYEQYF.

The gene calls are TRBV7-3 and TRBJ2-3, with a weak D call TRBD1 (6 bases). This CDR3 is built from 15 residues. Germline-derived CDR1 and CDR2 are SGHTA and FQGTGA. V shed 2 bases and J shed 4 bases, with 13 bases lying between them. The CDR3 DNA reads as TGTGCCAGCAGCTTAGTGGGGGCAGGGGCAGATACGCAGTATTTT. Its protein is CASSLVGAGADTQYF.

This clone was counted a single time. The chain combines TRBV19 with TRBJ1-5, with 7 bases aligning to TRBD1. J lost 2 bases, V lost 7 bases, and 5 bases had no gene match. This CDR3 is built from 14 residues. Germline loops: CDR1 LNHDA, CDR2 SQIVND (reference sequence). CDR3 DNA: TGTGCCAGTAACAGGGGTGAGGGCAATCAGCCCCAGCATTTT. Translating it yields CASNRGEGNQPQHF. The whole variable domain, filled in from reference TRBV19 and TRBJ1-5, reads DGGITQSPKYLFRKEGQNVTLSCEQNLNHDAMYWYRQDPGQGLRLIYYSQIVNDFQKGDIAEGYSVSREKKESFPLTVTSAQKNPTAFYLCASNRGEGNQPQHFGDGTRLSIL.

This chain links TRBV6-5 with TRBJ1-2; perhaps TRBD1 as D (6 bases). V lost 5 bases to trimming and J lost 7 bases, with 17 bases between them. The CDR3 contains 14 residues. Germline CDR1 MNHEY, CDR2 SVGAGI. DNA of the CDR3: TGTGCCAGCAGTAAACTAACAGGGCAGGGTGGCTACACCTTC. This translates into CASSKLTGQGGYTF.

The chain combines TRBV5-5 with TRBJ2-7; 12 bases are a match to TRBD1. Per the germline V gene, CDR1 is SGHKS and CDR2 is YYEKEE (reference sequence). The length of the CDR3 is 15 residues. Trimming at V came to 3 bases and at J to 7 bases, leaving 8 bases not matched to a gene. CDR3 sequence reads: CASSSTGQGAREQYF. As DNA, the CDR3 is TGTGCCAGCAGCTCCACGGGACAGGGGGCACGGGAGCAGTACTTC.

The rearrangement uses TRBV7-3 and TRBJ1-2; 7 bases align to TRBD1. V was clipped by 6 bases and J by 4 bases; unmatched bases: 11. CDR3 length: 15 amino acids. Germline CDR1 is SGHTA and CDR2 is FQGTGA. The CDR3 reads CASSPYPTGFYGYTF. The CDR3 DNA reads TGTGCCAGCAGTCCGTACCCGACAGGGTTCTATGGCTACACCTTC.

The V gene is TRBV7-2, the J gene TRBJ1-2; weak D call: TRBD1 (5 bases). CDR1 and CDR2 (germline): SGHTA, FQGNSA. The CDR3 extends over 19 amino acids. V lost 5 bases and J 8 bases, leaving 33 bases between the germline ends. This CDR3 reads CASSAEPPRRALSTRGYTF. CDR3 nucleotide sequence: TGTGCCAGCAGCGCTGAACCCCCACGCAGGGCTTTGTCTACGAGAGGCTACACCTTC. The whole variable domain, remainder taken from reference TRBV7-2 and TRBJ1-2, is GAGVSQSPSNKVTEKGKDVELRCDPISGHTALYWYRQSLGQGLEFLIYFQGNSAPDKSGLPSDRFSAERTGGSVSTLTIQRTQQEDSAVYLCASSAEPPRRALSTRGYTFGSGTRLTVV.

The chain combines TRBV7-9 with TRBJ1-1; D is undetermined. Germline lookup yields CDR1 SEHNR and CDR2 FQNEAQ (reference sequence). The CDR3 totals 14 residues. Trimming pared 1 base from V and 5 bases from J, leaving 11 bases between. CDR3: CASSLGRVGTEAFF. CDR3 DNA sequence: TGTGCCAGCAGCTTAGGGAGGGTAGGAACTGAAGCTTTCTTT. Full variable domain (missing parts from reference TRBV7-9 and TRBJ1-1): DTGVSQNPRHKITKRGQNVTFRCDPISEHNRLYWYRQTLGQGPEFLTYFQNEAQLEKSRLLSDRFSAERPKGSFSTLEIQRTEQGDSAMYLCASSLGRVGTEAFFGQGTRLTVV.

The V and J genes are TRBV28 and TRBJ1-2; D call uncertain. Germline V gene data show CDR1 as MDHEN and CDR2 as SYDVKM. This CDR3 has 10 amino acids. V was shortened by 3 bases and J by 7 bases, with 3 bases between the two germline ends. CDR3 region: CASSFRGYTF. CDR3 sequence (DNA): TGTGCCAGCAGTTTTCGTGGCTACACCTTC.

The chain combines TRBV14 with TRBJ2-1; D uncertain. V dropped 3 bases and J dropped 10 bases, with 13 bases sitting between them. The CDR3 has 13 amino acids. Germline V gene sequence: CDR1 SGHDN, CDR2 FVKESK. For the CDR3, the DNA is TGTGCCAGCAGCCACCCAACTCGTGGGGAGCAGTTCTTC. Its protein product is CASSHPTRGEQFF.

The rearrangement uses TRBV3-1 (or the pseudogene TRBV3-2) and TRBJ1-1, with D unclear. The CDR3 has 14 residues. Germline assignment: CDR1 LGHDT and CDR2 YNNKEL (reference sequence). The ends were cut back, 5 bases at V and 0 bases at J, with 10 bases in the middle. The CDR3 DNA reads as TGTGCCAGCAGCGCGGGGATGTTGAACACTGAAGCTTTCTTT. Protein product: CASSAGMLNTEAFF.

The V call is TRBV12-5, the J call TRBJ1-1; TRBD1 might be the D (6 bases). The CDR3 contains 14 residues. Trimming pared 5 bases from V and 3 bases from J, leaving 13 bases between. CDR1 is LGHNT and CDR2 is FRNRAP in the germline V gene. CDR3 DNA: TGTGCTAGTGGTAGGGGGATCGGCTACACTGAAGCTTTCTTT. Protein: CASGRGIGYTEAFF.

The J gene is TRBJ1-3, the V gene TRBV19; D remains unclear. The CDR3 contains 15 residues. V lost 5 bases, J lost 0 bases, and 11 bases lay in between. CDR1 and CDR2 (germline): LNHDA, SQIVND (reference sequence). The chain's CDR3 is CASSPLDFSGNTIYF. The CDR3, as DNA: TGTGCCAGTAGTCCCCTGGACTTCTCTGGAAACACCATATATTTT.

The chain is built from TRBV19 and TRBJ2-7; D remains unclear. V lost 5 bases and J lost 3, with 8 bases in between. The CDR3 is 12 residues long. The germline gives CDR1 LNHDA, CDR2 SQIVND (reference sequence). The CDR3 spells CASSPDGYEQYF. The CDR3 region has the DNA TGTGCCAGTAGTCCAGATGGCTACGAGCAGTACTTC.

This clone showed up just once. The rearrangement joins TRBV7-8 to TRBJ1-5; D is perhaps TRBD1 (6 bases). The CDR3 covers 14 residues. Germline-derived CDR1 and CDR2 are SGHVS and FQNEAQ. With 3 bases removed from V and 4 bases from J, the gap between germline ends came to 10 bases. The CDR3, as DNA: TGTGCCAGCAGCTTGCAGGGGCGAAATCAGCCCCAGCATTTT. It is translated as CASSLQGRNQPQHF. The full variable domain, its missing parts supplied by reference TRBV7-8 and TRBJ1-5, is GAGVSQSPRYKVAKRGQDVALRCDPISGHVSLFWYQQALGQGPEFLTYFQNEAQLDKSGLPSDRFFAERPEGSVSTLKIQRTQQEDSAVYLCASSLQGRNQPQHFGDGTRLSIL.

This clone was counted a few times. The chain combines TRBV9 with TRBJ2-5, with D uncertain. The V gene lost 3 bases and the J gene lost 1 base, with 7 bases spanning the gap. The germline gives CDR1 SGDLS, CDR2 YYNGEE. The CDR3 sequence is 13 residues long. The CDR3 nucleotides read TGTGCCAGCAGCGCGGACGTCCAAGAGACCCAGTACTTC. It is translated as CASSADVQETQYF.

The chain joins TRBV19 to TRBJ2-7; 9 bases are a match to TRBD1. Trimming at V came to 5 bases and at J to 5 bases, leaving 10 bases not matched to a gene. Germline CDR1 LNHDA, CDR2 SQIVND (reference sequence). The CDR3 contains 15 residues. The DNA for the CDR3 is TGTGCCAGTAGTTGGGGTGGGACAGGGCCTAACGAGCAGTACTTC. This encodes CASSWGGTGPNEQYF.